The 10 T cell receptor beta chains reported below all come from one sample, sequenced in a study of response to subunit inactivated influenza vaccine. TCRdb reanalysed the RT-PCR reads using MiXCR and keeps one entry per CDR3 protein. The table records fewer than 600,000 distinct CDR3 sequences, approximately 7.3% of them present only once. The sample consisted of PBMCs from blood, taken less than 30 months after vaccination. These receptors were collected from a man between 50 and 70 years old who received an inactivated influenza vaccine.

This clonotype was counted between two and nine times. J is TRBJ2-6 and V is TRBV3-1; 12 bases map to TRBD1. Per germline, CDR1 LGHDT and CDR2 YNNKEL (reference sequence). The junction had 5 bases not matched to a gene; V was cut back by 4 bases and J by 4 bases. The CDR3 totals 17 residues. This CDR3 reads CASSPGQGARGANVLTF. In DNA, the CDR3 is TGTGCCAGCAGCCCGGGACAGGGGGCGAGGGGGGCCAACGTCCTGACTTTC.

This clonotype was observed at least ten times. The CDR3 DNA follows: TGTGCCAGCAGTAGCCTCCTCACCGGGGAGCTGTTTTTT. It is translated as CASSSLLTGELFF. This chain uses TRBV12-3 or TRBV12-4 with TRBJ2-2; D not certain. The V end was cut by 5 bases, the J end by 4 bases, with 8 bases between. The CDR3 sequence is 13 residues long.

This clonotype was detected ten times or more. The chain employs TRBV28 and TRBJ2-1; no reliable D call. Deletions cut 2 bases from V and 7 bases from J, with 9 bases between. The CDR3 covers 13 residues. Germline lookup yields CDR1 MDHEN and CDR2 SYDVKM. Here the CDR3 reads CASSLSRVNEQFF. DNA for the CDR3: TGTGCCAGCAGTTTAAGTCGCGTAAATGAGCAGTTCTTC.

This clonotype was seen at least ten times. The chain links TRBV7-2 to TRBJ2-3, with 8 positions matching TRBD2. The J segment lost 0 bases and the V segment lost 1 base, leaving 6 bases of the junction unmatched. The CDR3 has 17 amino acids. The germline gives CDR1 SGHTA, CDR2 FQGNSA. The CDR3 DNA reads as TGTGCCAGCAGCTTAGTCGCTAGCGGGCAGAGCACAGATACGCAGTATTTT. This translates into CASSLVASGQSTDTQYF.

This clonotype was counted between two and nine times. J is TRBJ2-3 and V is TRBV18; possibly TRBD1 or TRBD2 for D (6 bases each). V was pared by 6 bases and J by 0 bases, with 16 bases between. CDR1 is KGHSH, CDR2 LQKENI, per germline. There are 16 residues in the CDR3. CDR3 sequence reads: CASSSPSGASTDTQYF. In nucleotides, the CDR3 is TGTGCCAGCTCCTCCCCCTCGGGGGCTAGCACAGATACGCAGTATTTT.

This clonotype was counted many times. The CDR3: CASSVTVMGTQYF. DNA for the CDR3: TGTGCCAGCAGTGTGACAGTAATGGGGACCCAGTACTTC. J is TRBJ2-5 and V is TRBV12-3 or TRBV12-4; the D gene is possibly TRBD1 (5 bases). The CDR3 has 13 residues. Trimming took off 5 bases at V and 7 bases at J, with 14 bases between the two ends.

This clonotype appeared once. This may arise from a read error, as a much more abundant clone is one base away. V and J are TRBV9 and TRBJ2-2; no reliable D call. In germline, CDR1 is SGDLS, CDR2 YYNGEE. The CDR3 runs 14 residues. The V end was cut by 0 bases, the J end by 1 base, with 4 bases between. CDR3 coding DNA: TGTGCCAGCAGCGTAGATCTGAACACCGGGGAGCTGTTTTTT. Encoded protein: CASSVDLNTGELFF.

The gene calls are TRBV12-3 or TRBV12-4 and TRBJ2-6, with TRBD1 matching over 9 bases. With 7 bases clipped from V and 3 bases from J, the junction kept 4 bases outside the gene matches. The CDR3 runs 15 residues. Here the CDR3 reads CASKWDRVGANVLTF. The CDR3 DNA follows: TGTGCCAGCAAGTGGGACAGGGTTGGGGCCAACGTCCTGACTTTC.

This chain joins TRBV11-2 and TRBJ2-1; the D gene is possibly TRBD1 (6 bases). Germline values: CDR1 SGHAT, CDR2 FQNNGV. V gave up 4 bases and J gave up 8 bases, with 18 bases separating them. The CDR3 length is 15 residues. CDR3 DNA sequence: TGTGCCAGCAGCTGGGACATCCGGCCGTCGGATGAGCAGTTCTTC. It specifies CASSWDIRPSDEQFF.

At least ten counts were recorded for this clonotype. This chain joins TRBV5-1 and TRBJ2-1; TRBD2 matches at 7 bases. CDR1 and CDR2 from the germline V gene are SGHRS and YFSETQ. The CDR3 runs to 15 residues. The trim removed 0 bases at V and 7 bases at J, leaving 7 bases unmatched. The CDR3 region has the DNA TGCGCCAGCAGCTTGGGTGGGAGGGCGCAAAATGAGCAGTTCTTC. Amino acids: CASSLGGRAQNEQFF.